This TCR beta chain comes out of a study of cytomegalovirus exposure and HLA in healthy donors. All the people who gave samples were healthy bone marrow donors. The germline V gene has CDR1 MNHEY and CDR2 SMNVEV (reference sequence). V lost 2 bases and J lost 5, with 13 bases in between. This CDR3 is 15 amino acids long. With 60 Vbeta and 13 Jbeta primers, the PCR was carried out. The method was immunoSEQ multiplex PCR; TCRdb's version includes in-frame clones alone and lacks a portion of them. The sample holds roughly 100,000 clones, around 67% seen once. The clonotype was recovered from a woman in her fifties or sixties in good health and CMV-seronegative. Material for sequencing was PBMCs. The rearrangement links TRBV27 to TRBJ2-1, with D maybe TRBD1 (6 bases). The CDR3 coding sequence is TGTGCCAGCAGTTTACTAAGGACAGTCAACAATGAGCAGTTCTTC. It is translated as CASSLLRTVNNEQFF.